The 20 T cell receptor beta chains reported below all come from one sample, sequenced in a study of cytomegalovirus exposure and HLA in healthy donors. The PCR was carried out with 60 Vbeta primers and 13 Jbeta primers. This table comes from immunoSEQ multiplex PCR, and its TCRdb copy is limited to in-frame clones, with some not included. Of 150,000 to 200,000 clones listed, roughly four fifths were seen once; the top ten hold approximately 0.51%. What was sequenced was PBMCs. The receptor source for this set is a woman in her forties or fifties in good health and CMV-seronegative.

The chain employs TRBV5-1 and TRBJ2-5; 9 bases map to TRBD1. Germline V CDR1 and CDR2: SGHRS, YFSETQ. V was pared by 0 bases and J by 3 bases, with 6 bases of the junction left unmatched. The CDR3 has 16 amino acids. The CDR3 sequence: CASSLGSGQGEETQYF. Here the CDR3 DNA reads TGCGCCAGCAGCTTGGGGTCGGGACAGGGCGAAGAGACCCAGTACTTC.

The chain joins TRBV23-1 to TRBJ2-5; 7 nucleotides match TRBD2. TRBV23-1 is an open reading frame, and its role is uncertain. There are 16 residues in the CDR3. V was pared by 8 bases and J by 5 bases, with 17 bases of the junction left unmatched. The chain's CDR3 is CASPDRGSGVEETQYF. DNA of the CDR3: TGCGCCAGCCCTGACCGCGGGAGTGGTGTAGAGGAGACCCAGTACTTC.

The chain is built from TRBV27 and TRBJ2-7; weak D call: TRBD2 (5 bases). Trimming removed 3 bases at V and 4 bases at J, with 10 bases between. CDR1 MNHEY and CDR2 SMNVEV come from the germline V gene (reference sequence). The CDR3 length is 13 residues. The CDR3 DNA is TGTGCCAGCAGTTTGCGGACGGGGTACGAGCAGTACTTC. It specifies CASSLRTGYEQYF.

The chain joins TRBV18 to TRBJ2-4, with D uncertain. Germline loops: CDR1 KGHSH, CDR2 LQKENI. Trimming removed 3 bases from V and 1 base from J, with 7 bases in between. The CDR3 is 14 amino acids. CDR3 amino acids: CASSPPRAKNIQYF. The DNA of the CDR3 is TGTGCCAGCTCACCTCCTCGGGCCAAAAACATTCAGTACTTC.

The rearrangement joins TRBV7-6 to TRBJ2-6; TRBD2 aligns across 15 bases. The CDR3 extends over 19 amino acids. The junction had 9 bases not matched to a gene; V was cut back by 5 bases and J by 4 bases. Germline values: CDR1 SGHVS, CDR2 FNYEAQ. This chain's CDR3 is CASSPRTSGRGPGANVLTF. Written as DNA, the CDR3 is TGTGCCAGCAGCCCCAGGACTAGCGGGAGGGGGCCGGGGGCCAACGTCCTGACTTTC.

This clone was detected only a few times. The rearrangement links TRBV10-3 to TRBJ1-4; D is possibly TRBD1 (6 bases). With 7 bases removed from V and 6 bases from J, the gap between germline ends came to 12 bases. The length of the CDR3 is 13 residues. Per germline, CDR1 ENHRY and CDR2 SYGVKD. The CDR3 region is CAIKGGIDEKLFF. In DNA, the CDR3 is TGTGCCATCAAGGGGGGGATAGATGAAAAACTGTTTTTT.

In its sample, this clone was seen once. The rearrangement links TRBV4-3 to TRBJ2-1, with 11 bases fitting TRBD2. V dropped 4 bases and J dropped 7; count of bases not matched to a gene: 6. The CDR3 totals 15 residues. Germline assignment: CDR1 LGHNA and CDR2 YSLEER. The DNA for the CDR3 is TGCGCCAGCAGCCCTACTAGCGGGGGTAGGAATGAGCAGTTCTTC. Translated: CASSPTSGGRNEQFF.

The chain carries TRBV5-4 and TRBJ2-1, with D unclear. Trimming took off 3 bases at V and 5 bases at J, with 21 bases between the two ends. Germline V gene sequence: CDR1 SGHNT, CDR2 YYREEE (reference sequence). This CDR3 contains 17 residues. The CDR3 spells CASSYILGRGGDNEQFF. The DNA of the CDR3 is TGTGCCAGCAGCTACATACTGGGTCGAGGCGGCGACAATGAGCAGTTCTTC.

To note about this clone: The sample has other DNA sequences that encode this CDR3 too. The chain joins TRBV7-2 to TRBJ1-5; no firm D call. The CDR3 is 14 amino acids. From germline, CDR1 is SGHTA and CDR2 FQGNSA. Trimming took off 1 base at V and 4 bases at J, with 8 bases between the two ends. This CDR3 is CASSLGRENQPQHF. CDR3 in DNA: TGTGCCAGCAGCTTAGGACGGGAAAATCAGCCCCAGCATTTT.

This chain uses TRBV28 with TRBJ1-2; tentatively, D is TRBD1 (6 bases). Germline values: CDR1 MDHEN, CDR2 SYDVKM. CDR3 length: 15 amino acids. V was trimmed by 5 bases and J by 3 bases, leaving 16 bases between them. The CDR3 region has the DNA TGTGCCAGCAGTCCTACAGGGACGACATACTATGGCTACACCTTC. Translating gives CASSPTGTTYYGYTF.

About this clone: The sample contains more than one DNA sequence encoding this CDR3. This chain links TRBV5-6 with TRBJ1-2; 8 nucleotides line up with TRBD1. Germline CDR1 reads SGHDT; CDR2 reads YYEEEE. Germline trimming cut 4 bases from V and 4 bases from J; bases unmatched to any gene: 6. The CDR3 is 14 residues long. For the CDR3, the DNA is TGTGCCAGCAGCCGAGGGACAGGAAGCTATGGCTACACCTTC. This encodes CASSRGTGSYGYTF.

The chain uses TRBV7-2 and TRBJ1-4; 9 nucleotides match TRBD1. The V segment lost 4 bases and the J segment 7 bases; nucleotides outside the gene matches: 4. The CDR3 spans 14 residues. Germline values: CDR1 SGHTA, CDR2 FQGNSA. CDR3 sequence (DNA): TGTGCCAGCAGCTCCAACAGGGGGCCTGAAAAACTGTTTTTT. This translates into CASSSNRGPEKLFF.

This clone was seen just once. The V gene is TRBV27, the J gene TRBJ2-7; TRBD2 matches 9 bases. Germline V CDR1 and CDR2: MNHEY, SMNVEV (reference sequence). This CDR3 region has 15 residues. V dropped 10 bases and J dropped 2; count of bases not matched to a gene: 12. The CDR3 sequence is CATRDLAGSAYEQYF. As DNA, the CDR3 is TGTGCCACCAGAGATCTAGCGGGAAGCGCCTACGAGCAGTACTTC.

This clone has a single count. The CDR3 sequence: CASSSFGGARAGELFF. CDR3 coding DNA: TGTGCCAGCAGTTCTTTCGGGGGGGCCCGGGCCGGGGAGCTGTTTTTT. The chain employs TRBV28 and TRBJ2-2; 8 bases align to TRBD2. Germline V CDR1 and CDR2: MDHEN, SYDVKM. This CDR3 spans 16 amino acids. V dropped 4 bases and J dropped 6; count of bases not matched to a gene: 10.

The genes are TRBV2 and TRBJ2-1; D gene unclear. V was trimmed by 5 bases and J by 5 bases, leaving 10 bases between them. The CDR3 is 13 residues long. Germline lookup yields CDR1 SNHLY and CDR2 FYNNEI. CDR3 DNA: TGTGCCAGCAGTTCTACAGAAGACAATGAGCAGTTCTTC. It is translated as CASSSTEDNEQFF.

The chain joins TRBV29-1 to TRBJ2-1; D ambiguous. Trimming cost V 7 bases and J 0 bases, with 4 bases left between them. Germline-derived CDR1 and CDR2 are SQVTM and ANQGSEA. The CDR3 is 11 residues long. CDR3 sequence reads: CSGSSYNEQFF. The DNA for the CDR3 is TGCAGCGGGAGCTCCTACAATGAGCAGTTCTTC.

The CDR3 DNA is TGTGCCAGCAGCCCGGGACAGACCAACACTGAAGCTTTCTTT. The encoded protein is CASSPGQTNTEAFF. The chain is built from TRBV9 and TRBJ1-1, with TRBD1 identical over 7 bases. Germline lookup yields CDR1 SGDLS and CDR2 YYNGEE. V lost 4 bases to trimming and J lost 2 bases; unmatched junction nucleotides: 5. The CDR3 loop spans 14 amino acids. The variable domain in full, with the rest retrieved from reference TRBV9 and TRBJ1-1, is DSGVTQTPKHLITATGQRVTLRCSPRSGDLSVYWYQQSLDQGLQFLIQYYNGEERAKGNILERFSAQQFPDLHSELNLSSLELGDSALYFCASSPGQTNTEAFFGQGTRLTVV.

The rearrangement links TRBV7-9 to TRBJ2-5; 10 bases align to TRBD1. Germline CDR1 and CDR2: SEHNR and FQNEAQ (reference sequence). The CDR3 totals 14 residues. Trimming took 5 bases from V and 5 from J; bases not matched to a gene: 5. CDR3 DNA: TGTGCCAGCAGCCCCCCGGGACAGGGGGAGACCCAGTACTTC. It codes for CASSPPGQGETQYF.

The rearrangement joins TRBV5-1 to TRBJ2-1, with a weak D call TRBD1 (5 bases). Looked up from germline, CDR1 is SGHRS and CDR2 is YFSETQ. V lost 0 bases and J lost 0, with 13 bases in between. This CDR3 contains 17 residues. The CDR3, as DNA: TGCGCCAGCAGCTTGGTTGGCAGGGTCAACTCCTACAATGAGCAGTTCTTC. Translation: CASSLVGRVNSYNEQFF.

The chain employs TRBV11-3 and TRBJ2-3; TRBD2 aligns across 9 bases. CDR3 length: 16 residues. Germline V CDR1 and CDR2: SGHNT, YENEEA. After removal of 1 base from V and 0 bases from J, the junction contained 2 bases not matched to a gene. DNA for the CDR3: TGTGCCAGCAGCTTAGGCCTAGCGGGAAGCACAGATACGCAGTATTTT. As protein: CASSLGLAGSTDTQYF.